The rows below give T cell receptor beta chains drawn from one sample of a study of cytomegalovirus exposure and HLA in healthy donors. Generated by immunoSEQ multiplex PCR, the TCRdb table keeps only in-frame clones and is missing some. The sample lists 150,000 to 200,000 clones; 80% to 85% were seen once. The source material was PBMCs. These receptors were taken from a woman aged 18-29 years in good health and CMV-seropositive. Both conserved end residues are trimmed from each CDR3. Size is omitted from some rows. Given values are once, few, many or a class for expanded clones.

TRBJ2-5 TRBV9 - ASSGTGTLQETQY
TRBJ1-5 TRBV5-1 - ASSLRTGVEPQH
TRBJ2-5 TRBV29-1 - SVEATGGETQY
TRBJ1-4 TRBV7-2 - ASSSRGGPNEKLF
TRBJ2-3 TRBV9 few ASSPGGLDTQY
TRBJ2-6 TRBV4-1 once ASSQDMGDRVVTGANGLT
TRBJ2-1 TRBV5-6 few ASSFKRSYNEQF
TRBJ2-5 TRBV11-2 - ASSSDLEGTQY
TRBJ1-3 TRBV29-1 few SVEDPYRRNTIY
TRBJ1-6 TRBV19 - ASSFHNSPLH
TRBJ1-1 TRBV27 once ASSLQGMSTEAF
TRBJ1-3 TRBV5-1 - ASSRTGDSGNTIY
TRBJ2-1 TRBV19 - ASSMRQGVGEQF
TRBJ2-5 TRBV2 once ASRHRLQETQY
TRBJ2-2 TRBV7-9 once SSIRTDLNTGELF
TRBJ2-5 TRBV9 few ASSVDGGGGETQY
TRBJ1-6 TRBV6-6 - ASSLEGQGLSPLH
TRBJ2-5 TRBV15 - ATSRVGLAGLETQY
TRBJ2-3 TRBV4-2 - ASSQDPTSGGAGDTQY
TRBJ1-5 TRBV19 - ASSIVSRDQPQH
TRBJ2-5 TRBV25-1 - ASSDFRASGGSQETQY
TRBJ2-3 TRBV6-4 - ASSGVSGGGTDTQY
TRBJ2-1 TRBV6-5 - ASRNHQRGVQF
TRBJ2-1 TRBV28 - ASRPDRPNEQF
TRBJ2-3 TRBV7-8 few ASSFDSGGTDTQY
TRBJ1-4 TRBV7-2 - ASSFEGVNEKLF
TRBJ1-6 TRBV5-4 - ASSWGPGSSPLH
TRBJ1-2 TRBV30 - AWSAGGRAGYT
TRBJ2-3 TRBV12-5 - ASGAASDTQY
TRBJ2-2 TRBV18 once ASSPGQGGGELF
TRBJ2-7 TRBV28 - ASRDRQGAGYEQY
TRBJ2-5 TRBV6-6 - ASSTGQGTETQY
TRBJ1-2 TRBV4-1 - ASPRGGDRGFYGYT
TRBJ1-2 TRBV27 - ASSYRGWGYGYT
TRBJ1-5 TRBV28 few ASTQRRQRSNQPQH
TRBJ1-2 TRBV12-2 - ASRRGGYLPYT
TRBJ2-2 TRBV5-1 - ASSATGGADTGELF
TRBJ2-2 TRBV2 - ASTSGIGELF
TRBJ2-2 TRBV5-6 - ASSFRLTGELF
TRBJ2-5 TRBV15 - ATSRGFGGAYETQY
TRBJ2-7 TRBV5-5 - ASSQGLASYEQY
TRBJ1-1 TRBV28 - ASTEVGGLNTEAF
TRBJ1-4 TRBV2 - ASSSPGQSSEKLF
TRBJ2-1 TRBV5-1 - ASSLETVPGGEQF
TRBJ2-7 TRBV30 - AWRGTSQQY
TRBJ2-2 TRBV5-5 - ASSFGGTGELF
TRBJ1-4 TRBV6-1 - ASSPTVTNEKLF